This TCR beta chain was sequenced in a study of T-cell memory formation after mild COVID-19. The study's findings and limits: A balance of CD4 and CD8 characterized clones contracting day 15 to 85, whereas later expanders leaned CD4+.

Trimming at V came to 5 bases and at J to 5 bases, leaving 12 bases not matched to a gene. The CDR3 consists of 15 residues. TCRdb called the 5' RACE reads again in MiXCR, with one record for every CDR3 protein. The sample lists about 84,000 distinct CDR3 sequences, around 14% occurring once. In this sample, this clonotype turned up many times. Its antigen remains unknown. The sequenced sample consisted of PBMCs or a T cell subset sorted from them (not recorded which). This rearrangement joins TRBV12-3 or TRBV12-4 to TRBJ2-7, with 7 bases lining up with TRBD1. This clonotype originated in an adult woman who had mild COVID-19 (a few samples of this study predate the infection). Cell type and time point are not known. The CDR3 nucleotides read TGTGCCAGCAGTCCCGAGGGCCAGGGGGTGCACGAGCAGTACTTC. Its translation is CASSPEGQGVHEQYF.